Listed below are T cell receptor beta chains from one sample, sequenced in a study of cytomegalovirus exposure and HLA in healthy donors. TCRdb's table, derived via immunoSEQ multiplex PCR, lists solely in-frame clones and lacks some. The sample shows roughly 200,000 clones, roughly 74% of them seen only once. The sequenced sample consisted of PBMCs. Every receptor here comes from a female donor in good health and CMV-seronegative. CDR3s include the opening cysteine and the closing phenylalanine or tryptophan. D genes are given only for firm matches. Clone size is shown for a subset of rows, as once, few, many or a class of expanded clone.

abundance: NA
j_gene: TRBJ2-7
v_gene: TRBV7-9
d_gene: TRBD2
CDR3aa: CASSFGTSGTLYEQYF
CDR3nt: TGTGCCAGCAGCTTCGGAACTAGCGGGACCCTCTACGAGCAGTACTTC

abundance: NA
j_gene: TRBJ2-1
v_gene: TRBV6-4
d_gene: TRBD2
CDR3aa: CASSLLAGREQFF
CDR3nt: TGTGCCAGCAGTTTGCTAGCGGGGAGGGAGCAGTTCTTC

abundance: NA
j_gene: TRBJ1-1
v_gene: TRBV7-2
d_gene: NA
CDR3aa: CASSLEIRGPRLNTEAFF
CDR3nt: TGTGCCAGCAGCTTAGAAATCAGGGGCCCCCGTTTGAACACTGAAGCTTTCTTT

abundance: NA
j_gene: TRBJ2-2
v_gene: TRBV6-5
d_gene: NA
CDR3aa: CASRRRTRTGELFF
CDR3nt: TGTGCCAGCAGGCGAAGGACTCGCACCGGGGAGCTGTTTTTT

abundance: few
j_gene: TRBJ2-3
v_gene: TRBV2
d_gene: TRBD2
CDR3aa: CASSLAGPPRTSTQYF
CDR3nt: TGTGCCAGCAGTCTAGCGGGGCCCCCACGCACAAGTACGCAGTATTTT

abundance: NA
j_gene: TRBJ1-1
v_gene: TRBV14
d_gene: TRBD1
CDR3aa: CASSPTGIGTEAFF
CDR3nt: TGTGCCAGCAGCCCGACAGGGATTGGCACTGAAGCTTTCTTT

abundance: NA
j_gene: TRBJ2-2
v_gene: TRBV27
d_gene: NA
CDR3aa: CASSPLATNTGELFF
CDR3nt: TGTGCCAGCAGTCCTCTAGCGACTAACACCGGGGAGCTGTTTTTT

abundance: NA
j_gene: TRBJ2-1
v_gene: TRBV6-4
d_gene: TRBD2
CDR3aa: CASSDVSGGAHEQFF
CDR3nt: TGTGCCAGCAGTGACGTTAGCGGGGGGGCGCATGAGCAGTTCTTC

abundance: NA
j_gene: TRBJ1-1
v_gene: TRBV7-9
d_gene: NA
CDR3aa: CASSLEGGTEAFF
CDR3nt: TGTGCCAGCAGCTTGGAAGGGGGCACTGAAGCTTTCTTT

abundance: few
j_gene: TRBJ2-1
v_gene: TRBV29-1
d_gene: NA
CDR3aa: CSVGQSGSEQFF
CDR3nt: TGCAGCGTTGGACAGTCCGGGAGTGAGCAGTTCTTC

abundance: few
j_gene: TRBJ2-1
v_gene: TRBV13
d_gene: TRBD2
CDR3aa: CASSLGLGGRPVNEQFF
CDR3nt: TGTGCCAGCAGCTTAGGCCTTGGCGGGAGGCCGGTCAATGAGCAGTTCTTC

abundance: once
j_gene: TRBJ2-1
v_gene: TRBV7-7
d_gene: NA
CDR3aa: CASSQTLNNEQFF
CDR3nt: TGTGCCAGCAGCCAAACTCTGAACAATGAGCAGTTCTTC

abundance: NA
j_gene: TRBJ2-2
v_gene: TRBV4-3
d_gene: TRBD2
CDR3aa: CASSQRTSATYGTGELFF
CDR3nt: TGCGCCAGCAGCCAAAGGACTAGCGCTACTTATGGCACCGGGGAGCTGTTTTTT

abundance: NA
j_gene: TRBJ2-7
v_gene: TRBV28
d_gene: NA
CDR3aa: CASSLSSYEQYF
CDR3nt: TGTGCCAGCAGCCTAAGCTCCTACGAGCAGTACTTC

abundance: NA
j_gene: TRBJ2-6
v_gene: TRBV5-1
d_gene: NA
CDR3aa: CASSPSGGASGANVLTF
CDR3nt: TGCGCCAGCAGCCCCAGTGGCGGAGCCTCTGGGGCCAACGTCCTGACTTTC

abundance: NA
j_gene: TRBJ2-1
v_gene: TRBV7-2
d_gene: NA
CDR3aa: CASSHRDNEQFF
CDR3nt: TGTGCCAGCAGCCACAGGGACAATGAGCAGTTCTTC

abundance: NA
j_gene: TRBJ1-2
v_gene: TRBV6-5
d_gene: NA
CDR3aa: CASSYYGGQPYYGYTF
CDR3nt: TGTGCCAGCAGTTACTACGGCGGACAGCCGTACTATGGCTACACCTTC

abundance: once
j_gene: TRBJ2-1
v_gene: TRBV15
d_gene: NA
CDR3aa: CATSRVRGDGYNEQFF
CDR3nt: TGTGCCACCAGCAGAGTACGGGGAGACGGCTACAATGAGCAGTTCTTC

abundance: NA
j_gene: TRBJ2-5
v_gene: TRBV7-8
d_gene: TRBD2
CDR3aa: CASSFHLAGVGETQYF
CDR3nt: TGTGCCAGCAGCTTCCACCTAGCGGGAGTCGGTGAGACCCAGTACTTC

abundance: once
j_gene: TRBJ2-1
v_gene: TRBV18
d_gene: NA
CDR3aa: CASSQEGLPAYNEQFF
CDR3nt: TGTGCCAGCTCCCAGGAAGGCCTTCCTGCCTACAATGAGCAGTTCTTC

abundance: once
j_gene: TRBJ1-4
v_gene: TRBV4-1
d_gene: TRBD1
CDR3aa: CASSQEQGAPNEKLFF
CDR3nt: TGCGCCAGCAGCCAAGAACAGGGGGCACCTAATGAAAAACTGTTTTTT

abundance: NA
j_gene: TRBJ2-7
v_gene: TRBV9
d_gene: TRBD2
CDR3aa: CASARREGPLEQYF
CDR3nt: TGTGCCAGCGCTAGGCGGGAGGGCCCTCTGGAGCAGTACTTC

abundance: NA
j_gene: TRBJ2-2
v_gene: TRBV12-5
d_gene: NA
CDR3aa: CASGLVLTNTGELFF
CDR3nt: TGTGCTAGTGGTTTGGTACTAACGAACACCGGGGAGCTGTTTTTT

abundance: NA
j_gene: TRBJ2-7
v_gene: TRBV11-3
d_gene: NA
CDR3aa: CASSLDSSYEQYF
CDR3nt: TGTGCCAGCAGCCTCGACAGCTCCTACGAGCAGTACTTC

abundance: NA
j_gene: TRBJ1-2
v_gene: TRBV19
d_gene: NA
CDR3aa: CASRVGTGTYGYTF
CDR3nt: TGTGCCAGTAGAGTTGGAACAGGGACCTATGGCTACACCTTC

abundance: NA
j_gene: TRBJ2-5
v_gene: TRBV6-1
d_gene: NA
CDR3aa: CASSGSGTQYF
CDR3nt: TGTGCCAGCAGTGGGTCCGGGACCCAGTACTTC

abundance: NA
j_gene: TRBJ1-2
v_gene: TRBV28
d_gene: TRBD1
CDR3aa: CASTSGTGRYGYTF
CDR3nt: TGTGCCAGCACCTCCGGGACAGGGAGGTATGGCTACACCTTC

abundance: NA
j_gene: TRBJ1-5
v_gene: TRBV28
d_gene: NA
CDR3aa: CASSFGVRGNQPQHF
CDR3nt: TGTGCCAGCAGTTTTGGGGTGAGGGGCAATCAGCCCCAGCATTTT

abundance: NA
j_gene: TRBJ2-6
v_gene: TRBV19
d_gene: TRBD1
CDR3aa: CASTGTGDLSGANVLTF
CDR3nt: TGTGCCAGTACCGGGACAGGGGATCTCTCTGGGGCCAACGTCCTGACTTTC

abundance: few
j_gene: TRBJ2-3
v_gene: TRBV2
d_gene: NA
CDR3aa: CASSARFTDTQYF
CDR3nt: TGTGCCAGCAGTGCGAGATTCACAGATACGCAGTATTTT

abundance: NA
j_gene: TRBJ2-2
v_gene: TRBV25-1
d_gene: TRBD1
CDR3aa: CASSEQGARTGELFF
CDR3nt: TGTGCCAGCAGTGAACAGGGGGCGCGGACCGGGGAGCTGTTTTTT

abundance: NA
j_gene: TRBJ2-3
v_gene: TRBV11-2
d_gene: TRBD1
CDR3aa: CASSLGNRGGTDTQYF
CDR3nt: TGTGCCAGCAGCTTAGGTAACAGGGGAGGCACAGATACGCAGTATTTT

abundance: NA
j_gene: TRBJ2-1
v_gene: TRBV29-1
d_gene: TRBD2
CDR3aa: CSVREVEQFF
CDR3nt: TGCAGCGTCCGGGAGGTTGAGCAGTTCTTC

abundance: NA
j_gene: TRBJ1-6
v_gene: TRBV5-4
d_gene: NA
CDR3aa: CASTLDRSHNSPLHF
CDR3nt: TGTGCCAGCACCCTAGACCGCTCCCATAATTCACCCCTCCACTTT

abundance: NA
j_gene: TRBJ1-1
v_gene: TRBV27
d_gene: NA
CDR3aa: CASRRQAMNTEAFF
CDR3nt: TGTGCCAGCAGAAGACAGGCCATGAACACTGAAGCTTTCTTT

abundance: NA
j_gene: TRBJ2-7
v_gene: TRBV11-3
d_gene: TRBD1
CDR3aa: CASRGSDRDIYEQYF
CDR3nt: TGTGCCAGCAGGGGCTCGGACAGGGACATCTACGAGCAGTACTTC

abundance: NA
j_gene: TRBJ2-5
v_gene: TRBV10-3
d_gene: NA
CDR3aa: CAISENSRETQYF
CDR3nt: TGTGCCATCAGTGAAAACAGTCGGGAGACCCAGTACTTC

abundance: NA
j_gene: TRBJ2-5
v_gene: TRBV4-1
d_gene: TRBD2
CDR3aa: CASSPLVSGSLGEQYF
CDR3nt: TGCGCCAGCAGCCCGCTAGTTAGCGGGAGTCTGGGTGAGCAGTACTTC

abundance: NA
j_gene: TRBJ2-7
v_gene: TRBV28
d_gene: TRBD1
CDR3aa: CASSTPGQGTYEQYF
CDR3nt: TGTGCCAGCAGTACTCCGGGACAGGGGACCTACGAGCAGTACTTC

abundance: NA
j_gene: TRBJ2-1
v_gene: TRBV11-2
d_gene: NA
CDR3aa: CASSSSVNEQFF
CDR3nt: TGTGCCAGCAGCTCTTCGGTCAATGAGCAGTTCTTC

abundance: NA
j_gene: TRBJ2-2
v_gene: TRBV9
d_gene: NA
CDR3aa: CASSVGPSRQYTGELFF
CDR3nt: TGTGCCAGCAGCGTAGGCCCCTCAAGACAGTACACCGGGGAGCTGTTTTTT

abundance: NA
j_gene: TRBJ2-3
v_gene: TRBV5-1
d_gene: TRBD2
CDR3aa: CASSWRTSGATDTQYF
CDR3nt: TGCGCCAGCAGCTGGCGCACTAGCGGGGCCACAGATACGCAGTATTTT

abundance: NA
j_gene: TRBJ1-6
v_gene: TRBV4-1
d_gene: TRBD1
CDR3aa: CASSPIPRDRDSPLHF
CDR3nt: TGCGCCAGCAGCCCAATACCCCGGGACAGGGATTCACCCCTCCACTTT

abundance: NA
j_gene: TRBJ2-2
v_gene: TRBV9
d_gene: NA
CDR3aa: CASSVVELSTGELFF
CDR3nt: TGTGCCAGCAGCGTAGTCGAACTTTCCACCGGGGAGCTGTTTTTT